This is a list of T cell receptor beta chains from one sample in a study of blood T cell repertoires in COVID-19. Only in-frame clones appear in the TCRdb table, and some are missing; sequencing was by immunoSEQ multiplex PCR. The top ten clones hold roughly a tenth of a sample with 140,000 to 150,000 clones, 84% of them seen once. The specimen was peripheral blood. These receptors all come from a man between 60 and 70 years old with active or convalescent COVID-19. Each CDR3 is given without its conserved first and last residue.

v_call	j_call	cdr3_aa
TRBV10-1	TRBJ1-2	ASSARQGYGGYT
TRBV18	TRBJ1-1	ASSLNTGVEAF
TRBV5-4	TRBJ2-5	ASSLGGPLKETQY
TRBV10-3	TRBJ2-5	AISEMSETQY
TRBV6-6	TRBJ2-1	ASSPTGTSGGAGQF
TRBV5-8	TRBJ1-4	ASSLNGQVEKLF
TRBV19	TRBJ2-1	ASSMGGEGEQF
TRBV5-1	TRBJ2-6	ASSLTAGSSGANVLT
TRBV11-2	TRBJ1-3	ASSSRQGLSGNTIY
TRBV6-5	TRBJ1-2	ASSLDVGRRGYGYT
TRBV19	TRBJ1-3	ASSIGSSTGVSGNTIY
TRBV4-3	TRBJ2-3	ASSQVYPDTQY
TRBV10-3	TRBJ2-2	AISITGTPLGNTGELF
TRBV7-9	TRBJ1-1	ASSQGTVTEAF
TRBV6-5	TRBJ1-5	ASSRDFNQPQH
TRBV4-1	TRBJ1-3	ASSQGASNLENTIY
TRBV6-5	TRBJ1-2	ASSFRGYGYT
TRBV5-6	TRBJ1-1	ASSRDRSLPAF
TRBV7-6	TRBJ1-1	ASSLNGRNIEEVN
TRBV15	TRBJ1-2	ATSQTGTLINYGYT
TRBV19	TRBJ2-2	ASSITEAGELF
TRBV10-3	TRBJ2-5	AISETGGTETQY
TRBV19	TRBJ1-1	ASSLGGHPLNTEAF
TRBV5-4	TRBJ2-7	ASSRGGVNEQY